This T cell receptor beta chain appears in the sequencing data of a study of blood T cell repertoires in COVID-19. Study overall: T cells, B-cell-depleted T cells, or PBMCs supplied cDNA or gDNA.

Participants came from some 23 US areas, aged roughly 18 to 89 years. Clinical history as reported by participants underpinned cohort assignment. Resolution of symptoms, clearance, or two negative PCRs was present in recovered Cohort 3 donors. V lost 3 bases to trimming and J lost 5 bases, with 17 bases between them. The CDR3 consists of 16 residues. Germline CDR1 reads MNHNS; CDR2 reads SASEGT. Only in-frame clones appear in the TCRdb table, and some are missing; sequencing was by immunoSEQ multiplex PCR. This table holds some 460,000 clones, about 85% found once. The material sequenced was PBMCs or T cells enriched from blood (not recorded which). The TCR was taken from a woman aged 18-29 years who had recovered from COVID-19. This chain uses TRBV6-1 with TRBJ2-1; D is ambiguous. CDR3 amino acids: CASSDPSGVRDNEQFF. CDR3 nucleotides: TGTGCCAGCAGTGACCCGTCCGGAGTCAGAGACAATGAGCAGTTCTTC.